These 31 T cell receptor beta chains share one sample of origin, sequenced in a study of T cell clonotyping in hematopoietic cell transplantation. The table came from immunoSEQ multiplex PCR; TCRdb's copy has only in-frame clones and leaves some out. Seen here are thousands of clones, approximately 85% observed once, and the top ten hold roughly 34%. This sample comprised PBMCs, obtained 180 days after allogeneic stem cell transplant. All receptors come from a female patient younger than 45 who had an allogeneic stem cell transplant, so the T cells may come from the graft donor. Some clones in this sample may be carry-over from other donors' samples.

This chain joins TRBV6-6 and TRBJ1-6; perhaps TRBD1 as D (5 bases). Germline CDR1 reads MNHNY; CDR2 reads SVGAGI (reference sequence). The CDR3 is 14 amino acids. V shed 6 bases and J shed 5 bases, with 11 bases lying between them. CDR3 bases: TGTGCCAGCAGCTCCGGACAAGATAATTCACCCCTCCACTTT. It yields the protein CASSSGQDNSPLHF.

The chain uses TRBV30 and TRBJ2-1; the D is unclear. CDR1 is GTSNPN, CDR2 SVGIG, per germline (reference sequence). This CDR3 has 13 residues. V lost 0 bases and J lost 5, with 8 bases in between. The CDR3 loop is CAWSVGSNNEQFF. CDR3 bases: TGTGCCTGGAGTGTCGGCTCTAACAATGAGCAGTTCTTC. Full variable domain (outside the CDR3, taken from reference TRBV30 and TRBJ2-1): SQTIHQWPATLVQPVGSPLSLECTVEGTSNPNLYWYRQAAGRGLQLLFYSVGIGQISSEVPQNLSASRPQDRQFILSSKKLLLSDSGFYLCAWSVGSNNEQFFGPGTRLTVL.

V and J are TRBV18 and TRBJ1-1, with D uncertain. Germline CDR1 is KGHSH and CDR2 is LQKENI. This CDR3 spans 14 amino acids. Trimming pared 3 bases from V and 3 bases from J, leaving 11 bases between. CDR3 in DNA: TGTGCCAGCTCACCGAGGAGGGAGGACACTGAAGCTTTCTTT. The encoded protein is CASSPRREDTEAFF.

The chain carries TRBV29-1 and TRBJ2-7; D assignment may be TRBD1 or TRBD2 (5 bases each). Germline V gene data show CDR1 as SQVTM and CDR2 as ANQGSEA. V shed 1 base and J shed 4 bases, with 11 bases lying between them. The CDR3 contains 13 residues. CDR3: CSVEVGTLYEQYF. CDR3 DNA: TGCAGCGTTGAAGTGGGGACCCTTTACGAGCAGTACTTC.

Relative to its sample, this clone is large. This chain links TRBV7-2 with TRBJ2-3; D may correspond to TRBD1 or TRBD2 (5 bases each). The V gene's germline CDR1 is SGHTA and CDR2 FQGNSA. V was pared by 5 bases and J by 2 bases, with 14 bases between. This CDR3 region has 15 residues. The CDR3 loop is CASSGPGPYTDTQYF. The CDR3 DNA reads TGTGCCAGCAGCGGTCCGGGACCATACACAGATACGCAGTATTTT.

The rearrangement uses TRBV9 and TRBJ2-2; D call uncertain. With 0 bases removed from V and 5 bases from J, the gap between germline ends came to 5 bases. This CDR3 is 13 amino acids long. Germline V gene data show CDR1 as SGDLS and CDR2 as YYNGEE. CDR3 region: CASSVVVTGELFF. CDR3 DNA: TGTGCCAGCAGCGTAGTAGTGACCGGGGAGCTGTTTTTT.

This clone is a singleton in its sample. This sequence joins TRBV4-1 and TRBJ1-1; possible D gene TRBD1, 5 bases. The V end was cut by 2 bases, the J end by 5 bases, with 9 bases between. The V gene's germline CDR1 is MGHRA and CDR2 YSYEKL. The CDR3 spans 13 residues. CDR3: CASSQFGGTEAFF. In DNA, the CDR3 is TGCGCCAGCAGCCAATTTGGGGGGACTGAAGCTTTCTTT.

The chain is built from TRBV7-2 and TRBJ2-7; 12 bases line up with TRBD2. V lost 4 bases to trimming and J lost 5 bases; unmatched junction nucleotides: 6. The CDR3 spans 15 residues. Germline CDR1 SGHTA, CDR2 FQGNSA. The CDR3: CASSYQLAGGHEQYF. CDR3 DNA: TGTGCCAGCAGCTATCAACTAGCGGGGGGCCACGAGCAGTACTTC.

The chain has TRBV5-6 and TRBJ1-4; TRBD1 matches at 7 bases. V shed 3 bases and J 0 bases; nucleotides not matched to a gene: 11. This CDR3 has 18 amino acids. Per germline, CDR1 SGHDT and CDR2 YYEEEE. Written as DNA, the CDR3 is TGTGCCAGCAGCTCGGTGGGACAGACAATAACAACTAATGAAAAACTGTTTTTT. Translating it yields CASSSVGQTITTNEKLFF.

Of note for this clone: The sample holds other DNA sequences that translate to the same CDR3. This chain uses TRBV9 with TRBJ2-5, with 8 bases lining up with TRBD2. CDR1 and CDR2 from the germline V gene are SGDLS and YYNGEE. The CDR3 is 15 amino acids. V dropped 1 base and J dropped 2; count of bases not matched to a gene: 4. The CDR3 here is CASSVLSGGQETQYF. The CDR3, as DNA: TGTGCCAGCAGCGTACTAAGCGGGGGACAAGAGACCCAGTACTTC. The variable domain in full, with the rest retrieved from reference TRBV9 and TRBJ2-5, is DSGVTQTPKHLITATGQRVTLRCSPRSGDLSVYWYQQSLDQGLQFLIQYYNGEERAKGNILERFSAQQFPDLHSELNLSSLELGDSALYFCASSVLSGGQETQYFGPGTRLLVL.

The chain joins TRBV7-2 to TRBJ2-1, with a tentative D call TRBD2 (5 bases). Germline loops: CDR1 SGHTA, CDR2 FQGNSA. V was clipped by 0 bases and J by 10 bases, with 10 bases between them. The CDR3 extends over 13 amino acids. The CDR3 DNA follows: TGTGCCAGCAGCTTAGCGAGGGTCCGAGAGCAGTTCTTC. Its protein product is CASSLARVREQFF.

This clone has just one count. DNA of the CDR3: TGCGCCAGCAGCCAAGAAGGCCAGGGGAATGAAAAACTGTTTTTT. Translating gives CASSQEGQGNEKLFF. V usage is TRBV4-3 and J usage is TRBJ1-4, with D possibly matching TRBD1 (6 bases). The germline gives CDR1 LGHNA, CDR2 YSLEER. This CDR3 is 15 amino acids long. Trimming shortened V by 0 bases and J by 5 bases, and 10 bases separated the two germline ends.

CDR3 coding DNA: TGTGCCAGCAGTTTCGGACACTTGAACACTGAAGCTTTCTTT. Translation: CASSFGHLNTEAFF. The chain joins TRBV5-8 to TRBJ1-1; D may be TRBD1 (5 bases). Deletions cut 5 bases from V and 0 bases from J, with 11 bases between. This CDR3 is built from 14 residues. Germline CDR1 SGHTS, CDR2 YDEGEE.

The chain carries TRBV11-3 and TRBJ2-3, with D possibly being TRBD1 or TRBD2 (6 bases each). Trimming removed 5 bases from V and 1 base from J, with 16 bases in between. CDR1 SGHNT and CDR2 YENEEA come from the germline V gene. The CDR3 runs 16 residues. The CDR3 DNA is TGTGCCAGCAGCCCAGTTGTGGGGGGCGGCACAGATACGCAGTATTTT. Amino acid sequence: CASSPVVGGGTDTQYF.

The rearrangement uses TRBV28 and TRBJ2-7; D is undetermined. There are 14 residues in the CDR3. Germline CDR1 MDHEN, CDR2 SYDVKM. Deletions cut 4 bases from V and 0 bases from J, with 10 bases between. The CDR3 spells CASSSDWSSYEQYF. CDR3 in DNA: TGTGCCAGCAGTTCTGACTGGAGCTCCTACGAGCAGTACTTC.

The chain is built from TRBV27 and TRBJ2-7; tentatively, D is TRBD1 or TRBD2 (7 bases each). The ends were cut back, 5 bases at V and 3 bases at J, with 14 bases in the middle. Germline V gene data show CDR1 as MNHEY and CDR2 as SMNVEV (reference sequence). The CDR3 has 14 amino acids. CDR3 residues: CASSQQGGGYEQYF. The CDR3 coding sequence is TGTGCCAGCAGTCAGCAGGGGGGGGGCTACGAGCAGTACTTC.

V gene TRBV10-3 combines with J gene TRBJ1-5; D gene unclear. CDR3 length equals 15 residues. V lost 2 bases and J lost 1, with 9 bases in between. Germline lookup yields CDR1 ENHRY and CDR2 SYGVKD. The CDR3 DNA is TGTGCCATCAGTGAGAGGTCGGGGAGCAATCAGCCCCAGCATTTT. It encodes CAISERSGSNQPQHF.

This clone is classed as large. This chain links TRBV7-9 with TRBJ1-2; no clear D gene. The CDR3 has 12 residues. The V and J ends lost 7 bases and 7 bases respectively, with 13 bases between them. Germline CDR1 is SEHNR and CDR2 is FQNEAQ (reference sequence). CDR3 DNA: TGTGCCAGCAAGCGGTCAACCGGTGGCTACACCTTC. Amino acids: CASKRSTGGYTF.

V and J are TRBV4-3 and TRBJ2-1; 10 bases agree with TRBD2. The CDR3 is 16 residues long. CDR1 and CDR2 (germline): LGHNA, YSLEER. V trimming: 5 bases; J trimming: 4 bases; junction bases outside the gene matches: 8. The CDR3 region is CASSSRLSGGYNEQFF. DNA of the CDR3: TGCGCCAGCAGCTCCCGCCTTAGCGGGGGGTACAATGAGCAGTTCTTC.

CDR3 in DNA: TGTGCCAGCAGTGAAAATACAGGTAATCAGCCCCAGCATTTT. This encodes CASSENTGNQPQHF. The rearrangement uses TRBV2 and TRBJ1-5, with D perhaps matching TRBD1 (5 bases). Trimming removed 2 bases at V and 4 bases at J, with 9 bases between. From germline, CDR1 is SNHLY and CDR2 FYNNEI. This CDR3 spans 14 amino acids.

The genes are TRBV7-9 and TRBJ2-3; 7 bases match TRBD2. CDR3 length: 15 residues. Germline V gene data show CDR1 as SEHNR and CDR2 as FQNEAQ (reference sequence). Trimming took 5 bases from V and 1 from J; bases not matched to a gene: 6. CDR3 sequence reads: CASSISGSRTDTQYF. CDR3 in DNA: TGTGCCAGCAGCATTAGCGGGTCCCGCACAGATACGCAGTATTTT. The complete variable domain, with remaining parts taken from reference TRBV7-9 and TRBJ2-3, reads DTGVSQNPRHKITKRGQNVTFRCDPISEHNRLYWYRQTLGQGPEFLTYFQNEAQLEKSRLLSDRFSAERPKGSFSTLEIQRTEQGDSAMYLCASSISGSRTDTQYFGPGTRLTVL.

The chain links TRBV5-4 to TRBJ1-2; 8 positions agree with TRBD1. The V gene's germline CDR1 is SGHNT and CDR2 YYREEE (reference sequence). V lost 5 bases, J lost 8 bases, and 8 bases stayed unmatched. The CDR3 contains 13 residues. CDR3 nucleotide sequence: TGTGCCAGCAGTCGCTCGACAGGGGAAGGCTACACCTTC. Its protein product is CASSRSTGEGYTF.

The chain combines TRBV2 with TRBJ2-7, with D uncertain. CDR1 and CDR2 (germline): SNHLY, FYNNEI. V lost 7 bases, J lost 4 bases, and 8 bases lay in between. The CDR3 contains 11 residues. DNA of the CDR3: TGTGCCAGCACTTGGGGTTACGAGCAGTACTTC. Protein sequence: CASTWGYEQYF.

CDR3 sequence (DNA): TGTGCCAGCAGTTACGGGGGGAACATGAACACTGAAGCTTTCTTT. Translating it yields CASSYGGNMNTEAFF. The chain joins TRBV6-5 to TRBJ1-1, with D possibly matching TRBD1 (5 bases). Trimming stripped 2 bases from V and 0 bases from J, with 10 bases between. This CDR3 is built from 15 residues. The V gene's germline CDR1 is MNHEY and CDR2 SVGAGI.

V usage is TRBV30 and J usage is TRBJ2-7; D might be TRBD2 (5 bases). Trimming pared 1 base from V and 2 bases from J, leaving 12 bases between. This CDR3 is built from 14 residues. In germline, CDR1 is GTSNPN, CDR2 SVGIG (reference sequence). CDR3 sequence: CAWSGERPTYEQYF. CDR3 in DNA: TGTGCCTGGAGTGGGGAGCGGCCTACCTACGAGCAGTACTTC.

The chain carries TRBV5-1 and TRBJ1-3; no clear D. Trimming shortened V by 2 bases and J by 1 base, and 1 base separated the two germline ends. Germline V gene sequence: CDR1 SGHRS, CDR2 YFSETQ. The CDR3 covers 12 residues. CDR3 region: CASSFSGNTIYF. CDR3 DNA sequence: TGCGCCAGCAGCTTTTCTGGAAACACCATATATTTT.

This clone is medium-sized within its sample. The chain employs TRBV4-3 and TRBJ1-1; possibly TRBD1 for D (6 bases). CDR1 is LGHNA and CDR2 is YSLEER in the germline V gene. CDR3 length equals 15 residues. The ends were cut back, 0 bases at V and 4 bases at J, with 12 bases in the middle. CDR3 sequence: CASSQDGGRGTEAFF. The DNA for the CDR3 is TGCGCCAGCAGCCAAGACGGGGGGCGCGGCACTGAAGCTTTCTTT.

The chain employs TRBV7-2 and TRBJ1-2, with D possibly TRBD1 on 5 matching bases. The length of the CDR3 is 13 residues. Trimming removed 6 bases at V and 8 bases at J, with 16 bases between. The germline V gene has CDR1 SGHTA and CDR2 FQGNSA. In nucleotides, the CDR3 is TGTGCCAGCAGTGCTGCGATCTGGGACGGCTACACCTTC. This translates into CASSAAIWDGYTF.

The J gene is TRBJ2-5, the V gene TRBV4-1; 8 bases are a match to TRBD2. In germline, CDR1 is MGHRA, CDR2 YSYEKL. With V trimmed by 6 bases and J by 4 bases, 10 bases remained unmatched. The CDR3 covers 15 residues. Written as DNA, the CDR3 is TGCGCCAGCAGTCCCGGGACTAGGCCCTCAGAGACCCAGTACTTC. This codes for CASSPGTRPSETQYF.

This sequence joins TRBV4-3 and TRBJ1-6, with D possibly TRBD1 on 6 matching bases. The CDR3 loop spans 16 amino acids. V lost 4 bases, J lost 8 bases, and 18 bases lay in between. Germline V gene lookup returns CDR1 LGHNA and CDR2 YSLEER. The CDR3 here is CASSLQGAEVYSPLHF. The CDR3 bases are TGCGCCAGCAGCCTACAGGGAGCTGAGGTTTATTCACCCCTCCACTTT.

CDR3 bases: TGTGCCAGCAGAAGAGAGCTGAACACTGAAGCTTTCTTT. Its protein product is CASRRELNTEAFF. The chain combines TRBV2 with TRBJ1-1; D is undetermined. V lost 6 bases and J 0 bases, leaving 8 bases between the germline ends. The CDR3 extends over 13 amino acids. Germline CDR1 SNHLY, CDR2 FYNNEI.